The 16 T cell receptor beta chains given below trace back to one sample, sequenced in a study of CD8+ T cells in alopecia areata. In each case, RNA was isolated and then reverse transcribed into cDNA as the sequencing template. This table comes from immunoSEQ multiplex PCR, and its TCRdb copy is limited to in-frame clones, with some not included. The sample lists nearly 200,000 clones; about 62% were seen once. The sample's treatment: oral pan-JAK inhibitor, 5-10 mg twice daily. This specimen consisted of CD4+ T cells sorted from blood, obtained at week 24, from a patient treated with tofacitinib. The receptor source for this set is a human donor with alopecia areata.

The J gene is TRBJ2-3, the V gene TRBV9; perhaps TRBD2 as D (6 bases). The CDR3 contains 15 residues. The V end lost 0 bases, the J end lost 6 bases, and 14 bases lay between the germline ends. CDR1 is SGDLS, CDR2 YYNGEE, per germline. The CDR3 loop reads CASSVAWGEGDTQYF. The DNA for the CDR3 is TGTGCCAGCAGCGTAGCTTGGGGGGAAGGGGATACGCAGTATTTT.

The chain has TRBV7-2 and TRBJ2-5; unclear D gene. This CDR3 is built from 14 residues. Trimming pared 0 bases from V and 5 bases from J, leaving 10 bases between. Looked up from germline, CDR1 is SGHTA and CDR2 is FQGNSA. CDR3 loop: CASSLAVSPETQYF. The DNA for the CDR3 is TGTGCCAGCAGCTTAGCTGTCTCACCGGAGACCCAGTACTTC.

The CDR3 is CASSLTGVRTQYF. Written as DNA, the CDR3 is TGTGCCAGCAGCTTGACAGGGGTCCGGACCCAGTACTTC. The chain is built from TRBV7-8 and TRBJ2-5; 8 bases map to TRBD1. CDR1 SGHVS and CDR2 FQNEAQ come from the germline V gene. J gave up 7 bases and V 3 bases, and 4 bases lay outside the gene matches. The CDR3 is 13 residues long. The full variable domain, its missing parts supplied by reference TRBV7-8 and TRBJ2-5, is GAGVSQSPRYKVAKRGQDVALRCDPISGHVSLFWYQQALGQGPEFLTYFQNEAQLDKSGLPSDRFFAERPEGSVSTLKIQRTQQEDSAVYLCASSLTGVRTQYFGPGTRLLVL.

This clone was detected only a few times. This rearrangement joins TRBV4-3 to TRBJ2-7, with D perhaps matching TRBD2 (5 bases). V was pared by 4 bases and J by 3 bases, with 16 bases between. This CDR3 has 15 amino acids. Per germline, CDR1 LGHNA and CDR2 YSLEER. CDR3 coding DNA: TGCGCCAGCAGCCGCCAAGTAGGTCGGGGCTACGAGCAGTACTTC. Protein: CASSRQVGRGYEQYF.

The V gene is TRBV5-1, the J gene TRBJ2-5; D is uncertain. V lost 1 base, J lost 5 bases, and 15 bases lay in between. Germline values: CDR1 SGHRS, CDR2 YFSETQ. This CDR3 region has 15 residues. The CDR3 loop reads CASSLTQWLGETQYF. The CDR3 nucleotides read TGCGCCAGCAGCTTGACACAATGGCTAGGGGAGACCCAGTACTTC.

This clone was recorded once. The V gene is TRBV29-1, the J gene TRBJ2-3, with D tentatively TRBD1 or TRBD2 (6 bases each). This CDR3 comprises 13 residues. V gave up 5 bases and J gave up 4 bases, with 13 bases separating them. In germline, CDR1 is SQVTM, CDR2 ANQGSEA. The CDR3 spells CSVRRGSADTQYF. CDR3 DNA sequence: TGCAGCGTTCGGAGGGGGTCGGCAGATACGCAGTATTTT.

This clone was detected only a few times. The chain links TRBV15 to TRBJ2-3; the match to TRBD2 covers 8 bases. Germline assignment: CDR1 LNHNV and CDR2 YYDKDF (reference sequence). The length of the CDR3 is 16 residues. Trimming cost V 0 bases and J 2 bases; bases outside gene matches: 4. The CDR3 spells CATSRDGRGDTDTQYF. The CDR3 DNA follows: TGTGCCACCAGCAGAGATGGGCGGGGGGACACAGATACGCAGTATTTT.

The genes are TRBV15 and TRBJ1-2, with 7 bases aligning to TRBD1. Per the germline V gene, CDR1 is LNHNV and CDR2 is YYDKDF (reference sequence). V lost 4 bases, J lost 4 bases, and 6 bases stayed unmatched. This CDR3 region has 14 residues. This chain's CDR3 is CATSIDRTGYGYTF. DNA for the CDR3: TGTGCCACCAGCATAGACCGGACAGGCTATGGCTACACCTTC.

The V gene is TRBV7-9, the J gene TRBJ1-2; TRBD1 aligns across 8 bases. Germline values: CDR1 SEHNR, CDR2 FQNEAQ (reference sequence). This CDR3 comprises 14 residues. The V segment lost 4 bases and the J segment 7 bases; nucleotides outside the gene matches: 8. CDR3 sequence reads: CASSSTGDRSGYTF. DNA of the CDR3: TGTGCCAGCAGCTCGACAGGGGATCGGAGTGGCTACACCTTC.

This clone was detected only a few times. The V gene is TRBV5-1, the J gene TRBJ1-2; perhaps TRBD1 as D (6 bases). Trimming took off 0 bases at V and 1 base at J, with 13 bases between the two ends. CDR1 and CDR2 (germline): SGHRS, YFSETQ. The CDR3 consists of 16 residues. The CDR3 sequence is CASSLETGQLNYGYTF. CDR3 nucleotide sequence: TGCGCCAGCAGCTTGGAAACCGGACAGCTTAACTATGGCTACACCTTC.

The chain uses TRBV25-1 and TRBJ1-2; no clear D. Deletions cut 5 bases from V and 8 bases from J, with 18 bases between. This CDR3 has 14 amino acids. Germline CDR1 and CDR2: MGHDK and SYGVNS. The chain's CDR3 is CASSLQNPLGGYTF. CDR3 coding DNA: TGTGCCAGCAGTCTGCAGAACCCACTTGGCGGCTACACCTTC.

CDR3 sequence (DNA): TGTGCCAGCAGCCTCCCCTTAGCCAAAAACATTCAGTACTTC. This encodes CASSLPLAKNIQYF. The chain links TRBV28 to TRBJ2-4, with D unresolved. CDR3 length: 14 amino acids. CDR1 is MDHEN, CDR2 SYDVKM, per germline. V was shortened by 6 bases and J by 0 bases, with 9 bases between the two germline ends.

V gene TRBV15 combines with J gene TRBJ1-5; no firm D call. The CDR3 loop spans 15 amino acids. V lost 0 bases to trimming and J lost 7 bases, with 13 bases between them. The V gene's germline CDR1 is LNHNV and CDR2 YYDKDF (reference sequence). The CDR3 is CATSRDKGFVQPQHF. Here the CDR3 DNA reads TGTGCCACCAGCAGAGATAAAGGTTTTGTGCAGCCCCAGCATTTT.

The chain joins TRBV4-3 to TRBJ2-2; 11 nucleotides agree with TRBD2. V was clipped by 4 bases and J by 5 bases; unmatched bases: 6. The germline V gene encodes CDR1 LGHNA and CDR2 YSLEER. The CDR3 has 16 amino acids. The CDR3 DNA reads as TGCGCCAGCAGCCTGGGACTAGCGGTACTTACCGGGGAGCTGTTTTTT. This encodes CASSLGLAVLTGELFF.

V is TRBV4-3 and J is TRBJ1-1; tentatively, D is TRBD1 (6 bases). CDR1 is LGHNA, CDR2 YSLEER, per germline. V lost 2 bases, J lost 6 bases, and 10 bases lay in between. The CDR3 runs to 13 residues. The CDR3 sequence is CASSQNNRAEAFF. DNA for the CDR3: TGCGCCAGCAGCCAAAATAACAGGGCTGAAGCTTTCTTT.

The chain recombines TRBV27 with TRBJ1-2; D possibly corresponds to TRBD1 (6 bases). The CDR3 extends over 13 amino acids. Germline V lookup: CDR1 MNHEY, CDR2 SMNVEV (reference sequence). Deletions cut 2 bases from V and 4 bases from J, with 8 bases between. In DNA, the CDR3 is TGTGCCAGCAGTTTAAAAGGGGGCTATGGCTACACCTTC. It specifies CASSLKGGYGYTF.